Detailed here is one T cell receptor beta chain. The clone's antigen remains unknown. The input lacks base qualities; no much larger clone sits a single base away. The data derive from a study of blood T cell repertoires in COVID-19 (dated by TCRdb to about 2020). A note on the overall study: Samples from collaborators originated in the United States, Italy and Spain and spanned both the acute and convalescent phases of COVID-19. Samples came from the ongoing ImmuneRACE study (first 160 participants) plus 1,254 subjects from 6 global collaborators. The prospective study material was composed of cDNA or gDNA derived from T cells, B-cell-depleted T cells, or PBMCs. Where HLA class I and class II types were available, the types were taken from metadata supplied by the sample provider, not from assay-based typing. Sample metadata almost always included a de-identified subject ID, COVID-19 status, age in years and sex. The repertoires were released in a freely available public database intended as a resource for research on the immune response to SARS-CoV-2. The dataset comprised deeply sampled blood TCRbeta repertoires from subjects exposed to, actively infected with, or recovered from COVID-19. Paper-wide results and their limitations: How much clinical and demographic metadata was included differed by source and by participant, and the metadata was provided uncurated.

TCRbeta CDR3 regions were amplified from genomic DNA using the immunoSEQ Assay, a bias-controlled multiplex PCR. In the original analysis: The number of nucleated cells in each sample was estimated by amplification of reference gene primers within the assay. To quantify the absolute abundance of each unique TCRbeta CDR3 rearrangement, sequence reads were collapsed and filtered. For each sample, productive Simpson clonality was calculated by taking the square root of Simpson's diversity index across productive rearrangements. TCRdb limited this immuneACCESS table to in-frame rearrangements with V and J called. A share of clones is missing; checked studies link under half to unresolved V genes, and the rest is unexplained. The D gene and trimming were derived from the DNA, and the V and J assignments and clone size from that table. For this sample the table gives roughly 80,000 clones, of which 81% were detected only once. The ten largest clones add up to around 40% of the sample.

From cysteine to phenylalanine, the CDR3 is 11 amino acids long. Kept here is only the CDR3 DNA, which spans 33 bases and is read in frame from base 1. V is pared back by 8 bases and J by 7 bases, with 9 bases lying between the germline termini. The germline V gene (reference sequence) yields MNHEY for CDR1 and SMNVEV for CDR2. The collaborating institutions used their own protocols to collect whole blood in K2EDTA tubes. For TCRbeta analysis, collaborators shipped samples as frozen whole blood, isolated PBMCs, or DNA extracted from either of those sample types. Material for sequencing was peripheral blood. The sequence was collected from a man at least 80 years old with acute or convalescent COVID-19. The chain joins TRBV27 to TRBJ2-1; the D gene lacks a confident call. The CDR3 loop reads CASRFRNEQFF. In nucleotide form, the sequence is TGTGCCAGCCGGTTCCGTAATGAGCAGTTCTTC.